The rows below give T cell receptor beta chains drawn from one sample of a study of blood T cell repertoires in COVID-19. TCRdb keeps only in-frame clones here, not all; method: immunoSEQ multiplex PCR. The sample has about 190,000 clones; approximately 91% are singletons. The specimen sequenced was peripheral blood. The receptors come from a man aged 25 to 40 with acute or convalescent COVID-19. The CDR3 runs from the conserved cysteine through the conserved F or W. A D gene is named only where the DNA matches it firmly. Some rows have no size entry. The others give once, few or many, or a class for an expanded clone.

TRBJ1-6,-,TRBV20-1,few,TGCAGTGCTAGTGGGCAGGGAGGCGGGTCACCCCTCCACTTT,CSASGQGGGSPLHF
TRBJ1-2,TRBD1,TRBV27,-,TGTGCCAGCAGGGACAGGGGGTTTTCTAACTATGGCTACACCTTC,CASRDRGFSNYGYTF
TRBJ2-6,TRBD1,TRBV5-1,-,TGCGCCAGTATGACAGGGGCCCAGCCTGGGGCCAACGTCCTGACTTTC,CASMTGAQPGANVLTF
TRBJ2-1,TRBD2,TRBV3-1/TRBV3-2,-,TGTGCCAGCAGCCCGAGGACCCTGGGAGGGAGGTCCTACAATGAGCAGTTCTTC,CASSPRTLGGRSYNEQFF
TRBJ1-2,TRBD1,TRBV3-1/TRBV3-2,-,TGTGCCAGCAGCCAATACACTACAGGGGGAGCTAACTATGGCTACACCTTC,CASSQYTTGGANYGYTF
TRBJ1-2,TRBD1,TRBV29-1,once,TGCAGCGTTGGGACAGGGGTCGCTAACTATGGCTACACCTTC,CSVGTGVANYGYTF
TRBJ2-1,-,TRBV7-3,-,TGTGCCAGCAGCTTAACCCCAAGCGGCTACAATGAGCAGTTCTTC,CASSLTPSGYNEQFF
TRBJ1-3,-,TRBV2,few,TGTGCCAGCAGTGACCAGCGAAATTCCATATATTTT,CASSDQRNSIYF
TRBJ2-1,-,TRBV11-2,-,TGTGCCAGCAGCTTGGGCGGGCGAATTACCTACAATGAGCAGTTCTTC,CASSLGGRITYNEQFF
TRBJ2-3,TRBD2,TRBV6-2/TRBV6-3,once,TGTGCCAGCAGTTACTGGGCTAGCGGGAGCACAGATACGCAGTATTTT,CASSYWASGSTDTQYF
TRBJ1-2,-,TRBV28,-,TGTGCCAGCGCAGTTTACTATGGCTACACCTTC,CASAVYYGYTF
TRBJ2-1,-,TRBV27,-,TGTGCCAGCAGTTTAACCACTCGGAGGGGCGATGAGCAGTTCTTC,CASSLTTRRGDEQFF
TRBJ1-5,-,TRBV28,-,TGTGCCAGCACCAACGCCAGGGGAAGGTATCAGCCCCAGCATTTT,CASTNARGRYQPQHF
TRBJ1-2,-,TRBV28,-,TGTGCCAGCAGTTCGGAGGGTGTTAGCTATGGCTACACCTTC,CASSSEGVSYGYTF
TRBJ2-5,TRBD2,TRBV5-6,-,TGTGCCAGCAGTTTGGGACTAGCGGGACCCAATGGGGAGACCCAGTACTTC,CASSLGLAGPNGETQYF
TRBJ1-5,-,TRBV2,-,TGTGCCAGCAGGGCTACCGCAGGGAAATATAGCAATCAGCCCCAGCATTTT,CASRATAGKYSNQPQHF
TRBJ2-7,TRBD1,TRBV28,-,TGTGCCAGCAGTTGGACAGGGCTATCCTACGAGCAGTACTTC,CASSWTGLSYEQYF
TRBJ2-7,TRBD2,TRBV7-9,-,TGTGCCAGCAGCCCGAGAGGACTAGCGGGATTATACGGGCAGTACTTC,CASSPRGLAGLYGQYF
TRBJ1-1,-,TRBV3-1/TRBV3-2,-,TGTGCCAGCAGCCCGATGGACAGGAACACTGAAGCTTTCTTT,CASSPMDRNTEAFF
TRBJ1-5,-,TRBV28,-,TGTGCCAGCAAGCTTGAGACTCGGCGCAATCAGCCCCAGCATTTT,CASKLETRRNQPQHF
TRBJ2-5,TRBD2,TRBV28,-,TGTGCCAGCAGTTTTCTGGCGGGGGACGGGACCCAGTACTTC,CASSFLAGDGTQYF
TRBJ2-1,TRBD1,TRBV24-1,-,TGTGCCACCAGTGACTTTGGGACAGGGATCAATGAGCAGTTCTTC,CATSDFGTGINEQFF
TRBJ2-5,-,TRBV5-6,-,TGTGCCAGCAGCCCGGACAGAGAAGAGACCCAGTACTTC,CASSPDREETQYF
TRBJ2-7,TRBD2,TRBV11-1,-,TGTGCCAGCAGCAAAAGACTAGCGCCCTACGAGCAGTACTTC,CASSKRLAPYEQYF
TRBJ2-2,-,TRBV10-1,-,TGCGCCAGCAGGGAGTTTTCGGGGACCGGGGAGCTGTTTTTT,CASREFSGTGELFF